This TCR beta chain was documented in a study of liver allograft versus peripheral blood T cells. Whole-study context: Within transplanted livers, the T cell receptor repertoires were examined and compared against the repertoires present in the peripheral blood of liver transplant recipients.

As regards this clonotype: Its specificity is unknown.

Losses at the gene ends were 3 bases for V and 8 bases for J; bases not matched to a gene: 6. The CDR3 sequence is 13 residues long. The V gene's germline CDR1 is GTSNPN and CDR2 SVGIG (reference sequence). General study points: Within liver allografts, T cell receptor repertoires were reportedly different from those in peripheral blood.

TCRdb used MiXCR to reprocess the reads, holding one entry per CDR3 protein. The sample holds some 9,200 distinct CDR3 sequences, 15% seen once. The clonotype comes from a human patient who had a liver transplant. The T cells may come from the graft donor. V and J are TRBV30 and TRBJ2-3; 9 nucleotides agree with TRBD2. The CDR3 is CAWRLAGDATQYF. CDR3 coding DNA: TGTGCCTGGAGGTTAGCGGGAGACGCTACGCAGTATTTT.